These 21 T cell receptor beta chains came from one sample sequenced in a study of beta chain features in type 1 diabetes. The entirety of the isolated RNA underwent reverse transcription, so expressed TCRB transcripts were sequenced. Clones were read by immunoSEQ multiplex PCR, and TCRdb kept only the in-frame ones, dropping some. The profile shows roughly 150,000 clones, about 9.8% of them singletons. Sequencing used central memory CD4+ T cells from blood. These receptors all stem from a woman aged 18-35 years in good health.

This clone was counted a few times. The chain uses TRBV2 and TRBJ2-5, with 8 positions matching TRBD2. Germline V gene sequence: CDR1 SNHLY, CDR2 FYNNEI. The CDR3 is made up of 14 amino acids. J was trimmed by 4 bases and V by 6 bases; bases with no gene match: 7. The CDR3 bases are TGTGCCAGCAGGGGAGCGGGAGAAGGAGAGACCCAGTACTTC. Amino acid sequence: CASRGAGEGETQYF.

The chain recombines TRBV7-2 with TRBJ2-1; maybe TRBD2 (5 bases). Germline lookup yields CDR1 SGHTA and CDR2 FQGNSA. V was pared by 10 bases and J by 6 bases, with 13 bases between. This CDR3 is built from 12 residues. The CDR3 here is CATREGRNEQFF. The CDR3 region has the DNA TGTGCCACCCGGGAAGGTCGCAATGAGCAGTTCTTC.

This clone was seen a handful of times. The chain combines TRBV7-2 with TRBJ1-1, with D perhaps matching TRBD1 (6 bases). Germline V gene sequence: CDR1 SGHTA, CDR2 FQGNSA. The V end lost 5 bases, the J end lost 7 bases, and 20 bases lay between the germline ends. The CDR3 loop spans 15 amino acids. CDR3 coding DNA: TGTGCCAGCAGCCCATATCAGGGGCTCTACCGTGAAGCTTTCTTT. This translates into CASSPYQGLYREAFF.

This clone was detected only a few times. The genes are TRBV27 and TRBJ1-6, with a weak D call TRBD1 (5 bases). The germline gives CDR1 MNHEY, CDR2 SMNVEV (reference sequence). This CDR3 contains 14 residues. The germline V and J ends were trimmed by 3 bases and 9 bases, with 12 bases remaining between them. The CDR3 spells CASSFGQGGSPLHF. The CDR3 DNA is TGTGCCAGCAGTTTCGGGCAGGGTGGTTCACCCCTCCACTTT.

This clone was recorded a few times. This chain links TRBV7-9 with TRBJ1-2, with TRBD1 matching over 10 bases. The CDR3 extends over 16 amino acids. The trim removed 7 bases at V and 4 bases at J, leaving 12 bases unmatched. CDR1 and CDR2 (germline): SEHNR, FQNEAQ (reference sequence). The CDR3 DNA follows: TGTGCCAGCAACCGCGGGACAGGGGATATTTCCTATGGCTACACCTTC. Amino acid sequence: CASNRGTGDISYGYTF.

This clone turned up a few times. The chain combines TRBV29-1 with TRBJ2-5; D remains unclear. Looked up from germline, CDR1 is SQVTM and CDR2 is ANQGSEA. This CDR3 comprises 12 residues. V was cut by 4 bases and J by 4 bases, with 10 bases left in between. The CDR3 protein is CSVGQVGETQYF. CDR3 nucleotide sequence: TGCAGCGTTGGCCAGGTGGGAGAGACCCAGTACTTC.

J is TRBJ2-3 and V is TRBV9; D is perhaps TRBD2 (5 bases). There are 15 residues in the CDR3. The germline V gene encodes CDR1 SGDLS and CDR2 YYNGEE. Trimming took 0 bases from V and 8 from J, leaving 16 bases between them. This chain's CDR3 is CASSVEVRTPGTQYF. The CDR3 DNA follows: TGTGCCAGCAGCGTAGAAGTGAGGACTCCAGGTACGCAGTATTTT. Filled out from reference TRBV9 and TRBJ2-3, the complete variable domain reads DSGVTQTPKHLITATGQRVTLRCSPRSGDLSVYWYQQSLDQGLQFLIQYYNGEERAKGNILERFSAQQFPDLHSELNLSSLELGDSALYFCASSVEVRTPGTQYFGPGTRLTVL.

This clone has just a few counts. The chain recombines TRBV14 with TRBJ1-4; no reliable D call. Between the trimmed V and J ends, which lost 4 bases and 6 bases, there was a span of 9 bases. This CDR3 contains 13 residues. CDR1 and CDR2 (germline): SGHDN, FVKESK. The CDR3 protein is CASSPRTDEKLFF. CDR3 nucleotides: TGTGCCAGCAGCCCCCGTACGGATGAAAAACTGTTTTTT.

This clone was seen a few times. The rearrangement uses TRBV4-1 and TRBJ2-2; TRBD2 matches at 7 bases. V lost 6 bases to trimming and J lost 6 bases; unmatched junction nucleotides: 7. CDR3 length equals 14 residues. The V gene's germline CDR1 is MGHRA and CDR2 YSYEKL. The CDR3 nucleotides read TGCGCCAGCAGTATGCTCCGGGGGGCCGGGGAGCTGTTTTTT. This sequence encodes CASSMLRGAGELFF.

This clone was found a few times. The chain recombines TRBV6-1 with TRBJ2-4; D gene uncertain. The CDR3 totals 14 residues. V was shortened by 1 base and J by 0 bases, with 4 bases between the two germline ends. The germline gives CDR1 MNHNS, CDR2 SASEGT. DNA of the CDR3: TGTGCCAGCAGTGAAGGGGCAGCCAAAAACATTCAGTACTTC. This sequence encodes CASSEGAAKNIQYF.

The gene calls are TRBV25-1 and TRBJ2-4; 7 bases map to TRBD2. V lost 3 bases and J lost 8; bases outside the gene matches: 7. There are 14 residues in the CDR3. Germline-derived CDR1 and CDR2 are MGHDK and SYGVNS. The chain's CDR3 is CASSDPSREDIQYF. Written as DNA, the CDR3 is TGTGCCAGCAGTGACCCATCCCGGGAGGACATTCAGTACTTC. Drawing the rest from reference TRBV25-1 and TRBJ2-4, the complete variable domain is EADIYQTPRYLVIGTGKKITLECSQTMGHDKMYWYQQDPGMELHLIHYSYGVNSTEKGDLSSESTVSRIRTEHFPLTLESARPSHTSQYLCASSDPSREDIQYFGAGTRLSVL.

The gene calls are TRBV7-9 and TRBJ2-3; TRBD2 matches at 7 bases. The germline CDR1 and CDR2 sequences are SEHNR and FQNEAQ (reference sequence). Trimming cost V 5 bases and J 0 bases; bases outside gene matches: 11. CDR3 size: 17 residues. The chain's CDR3 is CASSPRSSGPSTDTQYF. CDR3 DNA: TGTGCCAGCAGCCCGCGTTCTAGCGGACCTAGCACAGATACGCAGTATTTT.

V is TRBV15 and J is TRBJ2-3; 13 nucleotides match TRBD2. Per the germline V gene, CDR1 is LNHNV and CDR2 is YYDKDF (reference sequence). V dropped 1 base and J dropped 4; count of bases not matched to a gene: 2. The CDR3 has 16 residues. The CDR3 DNA sequence: TGTGCCACCAGCAGAGGGGGACTAGCGGGGCCAGATACGCAGTATTTT. This encodes CATSRGGLAGPDTQYF.

The chain recombines TRBV5-4 with TRBJ2-2; 8 nucleotides agree with TRBD1. The CDR3 covers 14 residues. CDR1 is SGHNT, CDR2 YYREEE, per germline (reference sequence). The V gene end was trimmed by 5 bases and the J gene end by 8 bases; junction bases not matched to a gene: 8. The CDR3 loop reads CASRPGQGRGELFF. CDR3 in DNA: TGTGCCAGCAGGCCCGGACAGGGAAGAGGGGAGCTGTTTTTT.

In this sample, this clone turned up a few times. The chain is built from TRBV2 and TRBJ1-1; TRBD1 aligns across 8 bases. The J segment lost 5 bases and the V segment lost 4 bases, leaving 3 bases of the junction unmatched. The V gene's germline CDR1 is SNHLY and CDR2 FYNNEI. CDR3 length: 13 amino acids. DNA for the CDR3: TGTGCCAGCAGTGGGTACAGGGGGACTGAAGCTTTCTTT. It specifies CASSGYRGTEAFF. Full variable domain (outside the CDR3, taken from reference TRBV2 and TRBJ1-1): EPEVTQTPSHQVTQMGQEVILRCVPISNHLYFYWYRQILGQKVEFLVSFYNNEISEKSEIFDDQFSVERPDGSNFTLKIRSTKLEDSAMYFCASSGYRGTEAFFGQGTRLTVV.

This clone has a handful of counts. CDR3 amino acids: CASSQGQGATNYYGYTF. The CDR3 bases are TGTGCCAGCAGCCAAGGGCAGGGGGCTACTAATTACTATGGCTACACCTTC. The chain recombines TRBV5-4 with TRBJ1-2; 8 bases are shared with TRBD1. Germline loops: CDR1 SGHNT, CDR2 YYREEE (reference sequence). Unmatched junction bases numbered 14, after V lost 4 bases and J lost 3 bases. The length of the CDR3 is 17 residues.

The V and J genes are TRBV30 and TRBJ1-4; TRBD1 might be the D (5 bases). Germline V lookup: CDR1 GTSNPN, CDR2 SVGIG (reference sequence). Trimming took off 4 bases at V and 3 bases at J, with 9 bases between the two ends. The CDR3 consists of 13 residues. Written as DNA, the CDR3 is TGTGCCTGGACAGGGTCGGCTAATGAAAAACTGTTTTTT. Translation: CAWTGSANEKLFF. The whole variable domain, filled in from reference TRBV30 and TRBJ1-4, reads SQTIHQWPATLVQPVGSPLSLECTVEGTSNPNLYWYRQAAGRGLQLLFYSVGIGQISSEVPQNLSASRPQDRQFILSSKKLLLSDSGFYLCAWTGSANEKLFFGSGTQLSVL.

This rearrangement joins TRBV29-1 to TRBJ2-1, with 9 bases matching TRBD1. V was clipped by 5 bases and J by 4 bases; unmatched bases: 9. The CDR3 is 15 residues long. Per the germline V gene, CDR1 is SQVTM and CDR2 is ANQGSEA. CDR3 residues: CSVRRATGGYNEQFF. In DNA form, the CDR3 reads TGCAGCGTTCGGAGGGCGACAGGGGGATACAATGAGCAGTTCTTC.

This clone was seen a handful of times. V usage is TRBV10-3 and J usage is TRBJ2-1; D is possibly TRBD1 (5 bases). This CDR3 comprises 15 residues. The V and J ends lost 8 bases and 1 base respectively, with 15 bases between them. Germline V CDR1 and CDR2: ENHRY, SYGVKD. This chain's CDR3 is CAISDSTVSYNEQFF. The CDR3 nucleotides are TGTGCCATCTCCGACAGTACAGTATCCTACAATGAGCAGTTCTTC.

The genes are TRBV5-1 and TRBJ2-7, with a possible D match to TRBD2 (6 bases). Germline values: CDR1 SGHRS, CDR2 YFSETQ. CDR3 size: 14 residues. The V end lost 9 bases, the J end lost 4 bases, and 20 bases lay between the germline ends. CDR3 region: CATGPGTGSYEQYF. The DNA for the CDR3 is TGCGCCACCGGACCCGGGACTGGTTCTTACGAGCAGTACTTC. Based on the CDR3 plus reference TRBV5-1 and TRBJ2-7, the full variable domain is KAGVTQTPRYLIKTRGQQVTLSCSPISGHRSVSWYQQTPGQGLQFLFEYFSETQRNKGNFPGRFSGRQFSNSRSEMNVSTLELGDSALYLCATGPGTGSYEQYFGPGTRLTVT.

This clone has at least ten counts. The genes are TRBV5-4 and TRBJ2-3; possible D gene TRBD2, 6 bases. This CDR3 has 15 residues. V lost 0 bases and J lost 3, with 11 bases in between. Germline V gene lookup returns CDR1 SGHNT and CDR2 YYREEE (reference sequence). CDR3 region: CASSLGLELTDTQYF. CDR3 bases: TGTGCCAGCAGCTTGGGACTAGAGTTGACAGATACGCAGTATTTT.